This T cell receptor beta chain was captured by sequencing in a study of sequential checkpoint blockade in melanoma. Study in general: About 88 pretreatment tumor DNA samples were TCRβ immunosequenced. After nivolumab or ipilimumab alone, twenty-two patients had week-13 rebiopsies.

Germline CDR1 LNHDA, CDR2 SQIVND (reference sequence). This CDR3 has 15 residues. V lost 3 bases and J lost 1, with 13 bases in between. Using immunoSEQ multiplex PCR, the repertoire was profiled, and TCRdb retains in-frame clones only, with some absent. The table records approximately 6,000 clones, approximately 26% of them present only once. Treatment here: randomized to nivolumab then ipilimumab (arm A) or the reverse (arm B). Sequences were derived from tumor tissue (inferred from file names), sampled from a patient given nivolumab and ipilimumab in sequence. V gene TRBV19 combines with J gene TRBJ2-7, with a weak D call TRBD2 (5 bases). This receptor was identified in a human donor with melanoma. The CDR3 region has the DNA TGTGCCAGTAGTATTCCCCTGGCGGGTTCCTACGAGCAGTACTTC. Translating gives CASSIPLAGSYEQYF.